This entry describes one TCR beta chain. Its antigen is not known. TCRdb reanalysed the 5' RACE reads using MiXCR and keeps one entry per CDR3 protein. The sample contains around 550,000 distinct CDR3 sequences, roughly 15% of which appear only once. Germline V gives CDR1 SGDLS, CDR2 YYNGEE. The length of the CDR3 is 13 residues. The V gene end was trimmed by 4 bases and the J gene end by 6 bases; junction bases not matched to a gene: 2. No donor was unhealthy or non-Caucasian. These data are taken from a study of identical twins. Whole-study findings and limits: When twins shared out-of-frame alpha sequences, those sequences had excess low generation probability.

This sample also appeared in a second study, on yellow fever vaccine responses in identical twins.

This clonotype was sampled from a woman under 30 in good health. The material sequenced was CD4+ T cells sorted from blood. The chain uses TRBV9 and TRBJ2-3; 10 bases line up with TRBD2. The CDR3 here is CASSRTSGDTQYF. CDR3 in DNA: TGTGCCAGCAGCCGGACTAGCGGCGATACGCAGTATTTT.